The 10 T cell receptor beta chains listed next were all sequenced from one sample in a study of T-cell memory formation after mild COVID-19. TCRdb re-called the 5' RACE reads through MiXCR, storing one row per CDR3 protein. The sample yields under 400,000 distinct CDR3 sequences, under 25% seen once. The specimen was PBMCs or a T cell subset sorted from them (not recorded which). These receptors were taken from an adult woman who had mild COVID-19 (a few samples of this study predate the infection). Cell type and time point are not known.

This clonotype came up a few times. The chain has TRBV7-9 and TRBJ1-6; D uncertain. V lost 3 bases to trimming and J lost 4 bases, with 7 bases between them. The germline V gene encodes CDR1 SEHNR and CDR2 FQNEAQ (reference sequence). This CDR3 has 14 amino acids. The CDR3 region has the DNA TGTGCCAGCAGCTTCGACTTTTATAATTCACCCCTCCACTTT. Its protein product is CASSFDFYNSPLHF.

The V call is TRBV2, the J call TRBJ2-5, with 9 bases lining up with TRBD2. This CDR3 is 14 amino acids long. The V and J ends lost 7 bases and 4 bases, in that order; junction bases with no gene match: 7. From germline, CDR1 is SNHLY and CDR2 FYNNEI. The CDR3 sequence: CASTKEAGGETQYF. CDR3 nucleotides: TGTGCCAGCACAAAGGAAGCGGGGGGAGAGACCCAGTACTTC.

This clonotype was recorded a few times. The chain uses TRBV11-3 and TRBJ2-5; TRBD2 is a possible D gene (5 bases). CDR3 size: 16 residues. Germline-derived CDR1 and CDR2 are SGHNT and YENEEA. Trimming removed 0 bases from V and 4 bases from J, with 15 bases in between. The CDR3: CASSLDPDSGLETQYF. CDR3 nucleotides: TGTGCCAGCAGCTTAGATCCGGACTCCGGGCTAGAGACCCAGTACTTC.

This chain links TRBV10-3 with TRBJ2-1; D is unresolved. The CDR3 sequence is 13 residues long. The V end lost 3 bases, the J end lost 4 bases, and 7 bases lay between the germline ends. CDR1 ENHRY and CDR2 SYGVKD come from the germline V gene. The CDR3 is CAISDRDYNEQFF. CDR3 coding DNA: TGTGCCATCAGTGACCGCGATTACAATGAGCAGTTCTTC.

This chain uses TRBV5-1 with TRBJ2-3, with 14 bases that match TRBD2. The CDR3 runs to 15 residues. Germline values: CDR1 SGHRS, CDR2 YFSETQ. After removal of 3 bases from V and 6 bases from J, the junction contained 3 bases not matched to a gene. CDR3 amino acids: CASSWTSGGPDTQYF. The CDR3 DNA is TGCGCCAGCAGCTGGACTAGCGGGGGGCCGGATACGCAGTATTTT.

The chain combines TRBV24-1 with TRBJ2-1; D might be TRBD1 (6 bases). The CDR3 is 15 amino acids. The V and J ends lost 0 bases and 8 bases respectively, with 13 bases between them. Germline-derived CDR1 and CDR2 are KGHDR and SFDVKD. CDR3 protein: CATSDLAGVDDEQFF. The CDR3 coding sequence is TGTGCCACCAGTGATTTGGCAGGGGTTGATGATGAGCAGTTCTTC.

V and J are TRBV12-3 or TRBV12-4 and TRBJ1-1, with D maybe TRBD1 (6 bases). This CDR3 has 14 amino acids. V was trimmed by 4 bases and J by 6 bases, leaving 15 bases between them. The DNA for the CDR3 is TGTGCCAGCAGTTCCGCGGGGGGGCGCGCTGAAGCTTTCTTT. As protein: CASSSAGGRAEAFF.

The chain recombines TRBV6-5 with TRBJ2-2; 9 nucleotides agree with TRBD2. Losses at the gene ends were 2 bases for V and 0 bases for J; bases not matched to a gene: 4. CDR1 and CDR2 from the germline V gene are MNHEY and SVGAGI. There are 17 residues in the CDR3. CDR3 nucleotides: TGTGCCAGCAGTTACGGCCTAGCGGGAACGAACACCGGGGAGCTGTTTTTT. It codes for CASSYGLAGTNTGELFF.

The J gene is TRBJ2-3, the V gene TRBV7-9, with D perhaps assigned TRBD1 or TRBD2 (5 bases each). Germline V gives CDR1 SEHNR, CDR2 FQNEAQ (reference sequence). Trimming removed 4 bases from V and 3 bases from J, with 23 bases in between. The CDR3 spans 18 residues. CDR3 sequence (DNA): TGTGCCAGCAGCTCCACCGGGCGCTGGGGAGAGGGGACAGATACGCAGTATTTT. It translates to CASSSTGRWGEGTDTQYF.

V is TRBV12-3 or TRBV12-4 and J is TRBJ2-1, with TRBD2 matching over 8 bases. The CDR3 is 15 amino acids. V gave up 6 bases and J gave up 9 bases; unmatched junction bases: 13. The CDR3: CASSSPETSVTEQFF. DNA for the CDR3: TGTGCCAGCAGCTCCCCCGAGACTAGCGTCACTGAGCAGTTCTTC.